Listed here are 13 T cell receptor beta chains from one sample, sequenced in a study of blood T cell repertoires in COVID-19. Clones were read by immunoSEQ multiplex PCR, and TCRdb kept only the in-frame ones, dropping some. The sample carries 350,000 to 400,000 clones, around nine tenths recorded once. The sequenced material came from PBMCs or T cells enriched from blood (not recorded which). The receptors here all came from a woman aged 18-30 years who had recovered from COVID-19.

Here the CDR3 DNA reads TGTGCCAGCAGCCAAGATGAAAGCGGGGGCGATGGCTACACCTTC. Its protein product is CASSQDESGGDGYTF. V and J are TRBV4-2 and TRBJ1-2; D perhaps matches TRBD1 (6 bases). Germline CDR1 reads LGHNA; CDR2 reads YNFKEQ. V lost 0 bases and J 6 bases, leaving 14 bases between the germline ends. This CDR3 is built from 15 residues.

V gene TRBV2 combines with J gene TRBJ1-5; D is ambiguous. V was shortened by 2 bases and J by 1 base, with 9 bases between the two germline ends. This CDR3 has 15 residues. Germline CDR1 and CDR2: SNHLY and FYNNEI. The CDR3 loop is CASSEWQSSNQPQHF. DNA of the CDR3: TGTGCCAGCAGTGAATGGCAATCAAGCAATCAGCCCCAGCATTTT.

The chain joins TRBV6-6 to TRBJ1-1; TRBD1 matches 7 bases. The CDR3 runs to 13 residues. J lost 1 base, V lost 8 bases, and 4 bases had no gene match. Looked up from germline, CDR1 is MNHNY and CDR2 is SVGAGI (reference sequence). The CDR3 nucleotides are TGTGCCAGCCAGGGACAGCCGAACACTGAAGCTTTCTTT. Amino acid sequence: CASQGQPNTEAFF.

V and J are TRBV9 and TRBJ1-1; D gene unclear. The length of the CDR3 is 15 residues. Trimming pared 6 bases from V and 0 bases from J, leaving 15 bases between. Germline V gene data show CDR1 as SGDLS and CDR2 as YYNGEE. The CDR3 here is CASILSRCLNTEAFF. The CDR3, as DNA: TGTGCCAGCATCCTATCACGGTGCTTGAACACTGAAGCTTTCTTT. The whole variable domain, remainder taken from reference TRBV9 and TRBJ1-1, is DSGVTQTPKHLITATGQRVTLRCSPRSGDLSVYWYQQSLDQGLQFLIQYYNGEERAKGNILERFSAQQFPDLHSELNLSSLELGDSALYFCASILSRCLNTEAFFGQGTRLTVV.

The chain uses TRBV6-5 and TRBJ2-7; 7 bases map to TRBD1. This CDR3 is 15 amino acids long. Trimming at V came to 4 bases and at J to 3 bases, leaving 9 bases not matched to a gene. Germline V lookup: CDR1 MNHEY, CDR2 SVGAGI. This CDR3 reads CASSSSTGPDYEQYF. The CDR3 DNA is TGTGCCAGCAGTTCCTCGACAGGGCCCGACTACGAGCAGTACTTC.

In this sample, this clone turned up a few times. Other DNA sequences of this sample code for an identical CDR3. V is TRBV27 and J is TRBJ1-2; 8 bases map to TRBD1. The J segment lost 4 bases and the V segment lost 2 bases, leaving 3 bases of the junction unmatched. The CDR3 runs to 14 residues. Germline CDR1 MNHEY, CDR2 SMNVEV (reference sequence). CDR3 region: CASSLTGGGYGYTF. As DNA, the CDR3 is TGTGCCAGCAGTTTAACAGGGGGGGGCTATGGCTACACCTTC.

V gene TRBV19 combines with J gene TRBJ1-4; 7 nucleotides line up with TRBD1. The trim removed 4 bases at V and 0 bases at J, leaving 5 bases unmatched. The CDR3 contains 16 residues. Germline CDR1 reads LNHDA; CDR2 reads SQIVND (reference sequence). The CDR3 protein is CASSKGQTATNEKLFF. The CDR3 bases are TGTGCCAGTAGTAAGGGACAGACCGCAACTAATGAAAAACTGTTTTTT.

The V call is TRBV27, the J call TRBJ2-5; 12 positions agree with TRBD2. The trim removed 5 bases at V and 5 bases at J, leaving 12 bases unmatched. Germline CDR1 MNHEY, CDR2 SMNVEV (reference sequence). The CDR3 is made up of 17 amino acids. The CDR3 DNA sequence: TGTGCCAGCAGTCCACCCGGTCTAGCGGGGGGGCGCGAGACCCAGTACTTC. Translation: CASSPPGLAGGRETQYF.

The chain is built from TRBV4-1 and TRBJ1-1; 9 bases map to TRBD1. The CDR3 is 16 residues long. Trimming took 6 bases from V and 3 from J; bases not matched to a gene: 11. Germline V gives CDR1 MGHRA, CDR2 YSYEKL. The CDR3 region has the DNA TGCGCCAGCAGAGGAACAGGGGGCCTGGGGGACACTGAAGCTTTCTTT. Amino acid sequence: CASRGTGGLGDTEAFF.

The genes are TRBV9 and TRBJ2-3, with TRBD2 matching 12 bases. V gave up 4 bases and J gave up 2 bases; unmatched junction bases: 11. The CDR3 is 18 amino acids. The germline V gene has CDR1 SGDLS and CDR2 YYNGEE. CDR3 loop: CASSPPPLAGGVTDTQYF. Written as DNA, the CDR3 is TGTGCCAGCAGCCCTCCCCCCCTAGCGGGGGGGGTCACAGATACGCAGTATTTT.

The rearrangement uses TRBV9 and TRBJ1-3, with 10 bases matching TRBD1. This CDR3 comprises 17 residues. Germline V gene sequence: CDR1 SGDLS, CDR2 YYNGEE. The V gene end was trimmed by 4 bases and the J gene end by 0 bases; junction bases not matched to a gene: 7. The CDR3: CASSPWTGGISGNTIYF. The CDR3, as DNA: TGTGCCAGCAGCCCCTGGACAGGGGGAATCTCTGGAAACACCATATATTTT.

The chain's CDR3 is CASSRKNAGHGYTF. The CDR3, as DNA: TGTGCCAGCAGCCGAAAAAACGCGGGACATGGCTACACCTTC. The J gene is TRBJ1-2, the V gene TRBV3-1 (or the pseudogene TRBV3-2); maybe TRBD1 (5 bases). Germline lookup yields CDR1 LGHDT and CDR2 YNNKEL (reference sequence). The CDR3 covers 14 residues. V was trimmed by 4 bases and J by 6 bases, leaving 15 bases between them.

The rearrangement uses TRBV19 and TRBJ1-1; 7 nucleotides match TRBD1. Trimming took 5 bases from V and 1 from J; bases not matched to a gene: 4. This CDR3 is built from 14 residues. Looked up from germline, CDR1 is LNHDA and CDR2 is SQIVND (reference sequence). The chain's CDR3 is CASSSGTANTEAFF. CDR3 DNA sequence: TGTGCCAGTAGTTCCGGGACAGCGAACACTGAAGCTTTCTTT.